The 8 T cell receptor beta chains below come from one sample, sequenced in a study of CD8+CD57+ T cells in acquired aplastic anemia. Patients sequenced had flow cytometry evidence of CD8+CD57+ cell expansion. For CDR3 and TCR beta VDJ profiling, genomic DNA was the template used. TCRdb used MiXCR to reprocess the reads, holding one entry per CDR3 protein. The data show over 150,000 distinct CDR3 sequences, around 75% seen once. Sequenced input: sorted CD4+, CD8+, or CD8+CD57+ T cells (not recorded which) from PBMCs. The receptors were gathered from a human donor with aplastic anemia.

The V call is TRBV20-1, the J call TRBJ1-6; TRBD1 is a possible D gene (5 bases). The CDR3 runs 15 residues. V shed 5 bases and J shed 10 bases, with 21 bases lying between them. The V gene's germline CDR1 is DFQATT and CDR2 SNEGSKA (reference sequence). The CDR3 region is CSAGRQQGGRSPLHF. CDR3 in DNA: TGCAGTGCTGGTAGACAGCAGGGCGGAAGGTCACCCCTCCACTTT.

The J gene is TRBJ2-3, the V gene TRBV2; no reliable D call. CDR1 is SNHLY and CDR2 is FYNNEI in the germline V gene. The V end lost 4 bases, the J end lost 1 base, and 9 bases lay between the germline ends. The CDR3 runs to 14 residues. CDR3 nucleotide sequence: TGTGCCAGCAGTGTCTGGACGGGCACAGATACGCAGTATTTT. Its translation is CASSVWTGTDTQYF.

The V call is TRBV10-3, the J call TRBJ2-1; TRBD2 matches at 9 bases. The V gene end was trimmed by 3 bases and the J gene end by 7 bases; junction bases not matched to a gene: 7. Germline loops: CDR1 ENHRY, CDR2 SYGVKD. The CDR3 covers 15 residues. The CDR3 coding sequence is TGTGCCATCAGTGACATAGCGGGAGCGGGAAATGAGCAGTTCTTC. It translates to CAISDIAGAGNEQFF.

The chain employs TRBV20-1 and TRBJ1-1, with D unclear. This CDR3 contains 15 residues. The germline CDR1 and CDR2 sequences are DFQATT and SNEGSKA (reference sequence). Deletions cut 0 bases from V and 1 base from J, with 12 bases between. DNA for the CDR3: TGCAGTGCTAGAGATGTTCGGGTTTCGAACACTGAAGCTTTCTTT. This gives the protein CSARDVRVSNTEAFF.

The rearrangement uses TRBV14 and TRBJ2-2, with D possibly being TRBD2 (7 bases). Germline V gives CDR1 SGHDN, CDR2 FVKESK. The CDR3 consists of 20 residues. V lost 5 bases and J lost 0, with 25 bases in between. Here the CDR3 reads CASSSMGGPGVGANTGELFF. The CDR3 region has the DNA TGTGCCAGCAGCTCCATGGGGGGGCCAGGAGTTGGGGCGAACACCGGGGAGCTGTTTTTT.

The V gene is TRBV12-3 or TRBV12-4, the J gene TRBJ2-3, with TRBD2 matching over 13 bases. The CDR3 spans 15 residues. Trimming at V came to 4 bases and at J to 9 bases, leaving 7 bases not matched to a gene. The CDR3 nucleotides read TGTGCCAGCAGTTCAATGGGACTAGCGGGAAGAACGCAGTATTTT. It codes for CASSSMGLAGRTQYF.

Notes on this clonotype: The CDR3 does not close with the conserved phenylalanine or tryptophan, likely indicating a read error. Because the CDR3's place on the DNA is in doubt, the DNA is left out and the CDR3 is given as listed by TCRdb. The V call is TRBV6-4, the J call TRBJ2-5; the D call of TRBD2 is as the table states it, not checked on the DNA. Including both end residues, the CDR3 is 8 amino acids long. CDR1 and CDR2 (germline): MRHNA, SNTAGT. The CDR3 loop is CASSGTST.

This clonotype occurred a few times. The V and J genes are TRBV15 and TRBJ1-4, with D unclear. Deletions cut 1 base from V and 0 bases from J, with 6 bases between. This CDR3 has 15 amino acids. CDR1 LNHNV and CDR2 YYDKDF come from the germline V gene (reference sequence). DNA of the CDR3: TGTGCCACCAGCAGAGTCGGAACAACTAATGAAAAACTGTTTTTT. This translates into CATSRVGTTNEKLFF.